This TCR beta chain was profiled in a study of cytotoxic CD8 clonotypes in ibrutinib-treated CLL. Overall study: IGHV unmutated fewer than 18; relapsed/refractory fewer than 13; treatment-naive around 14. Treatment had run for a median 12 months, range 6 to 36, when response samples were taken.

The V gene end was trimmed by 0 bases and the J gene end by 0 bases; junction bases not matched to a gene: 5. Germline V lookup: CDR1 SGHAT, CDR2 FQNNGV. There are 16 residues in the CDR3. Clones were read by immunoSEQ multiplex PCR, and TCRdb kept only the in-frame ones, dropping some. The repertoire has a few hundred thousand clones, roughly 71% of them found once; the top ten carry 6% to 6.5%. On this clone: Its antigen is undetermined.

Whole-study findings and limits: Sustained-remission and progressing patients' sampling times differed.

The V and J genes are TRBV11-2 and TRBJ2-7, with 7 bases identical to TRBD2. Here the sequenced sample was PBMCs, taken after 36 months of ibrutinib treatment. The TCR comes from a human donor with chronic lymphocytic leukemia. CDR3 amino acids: CASSLESGRSSYEQYF. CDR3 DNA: TGTGCCAGCAGCTTAGAATCCGGGAGGAGCTCCTACGAGCAGTACTTC.